This T cell receptor beta chain came from a study of T cell repertoires in cytomegalovirus infection. Overall study context: Based on public TCR beta signatures, there were indications of CMV infection and of a matching HLA type. Study-level points and caveats: HLA-C-restricted TCR beta clonotypes specific for CMV led the ex vivo response. Cumulative frequency (of public TCR beta family members) identified carriers of CMV plus the relevant HLA.

Germline V gives CDR1 MDHEN, CDR2 SYDVKM. This CDR3 has 15 residues. Trimming removed 7 bases from V and 6 bases from J; junction bases left unmatched: 9. TCRdb recomputed calls from the reads with MiXCR, one row per CDR3 protein. The sample shows approximately 180,000 distinct CDR3 sequences, roughly 9% of them seen only once. This clonotype was observed many times. What it binds is unknown. The sequenced sample consisted of PBMCs. The chain uses TRBV28 and TRBJ1-5; TRBD1 matches 10 bases. The source of this sequence is a human donor in good health (CMV status not recorded). Some clones in this sample may be carry-over from other donors' samples. Here the CDR3 reads CASTFQTGGGQPQHF. CDR3 nucleotides: TGTGCCAGCACTTTTCAGACAGGGGGCGGTCAGCCCCAGCATTTT. The full variable domain, its missing parts supplied by reference TRBV28 and TRBJ1-5, is DVKVTQSSRYLVKRTGEKVFLECVQDMDHENMFWYRQDPGLGLRLIYFSYDVKMKEKGDIPEGYSVSREKKERFSLILESASTNQTSMYLCASTFQTGGGQPQHFGDGTRLSIL.